This T cell receptor (beta chain) was captured by sequencing in a study of blood T cell repertoires in COVID-19. In the source study's methods: Nucleated cell number was recorded as an estimate derived from reference gene primer amplification. Generated by immunoSEQ multiplex PCR, the TCRdb table keeps only in-frame clones and is missing some. The DNA was the basis for D and trimming; V, J and clone size are from that table. The repertoire consists of roughly 220,000 clones, with roughly nine tenths occurring once and the leading ten covering about 3.3%. This CDR3 has 18 amino acids. The V end was cut by 10 bases, the J end by 6 bases, with 30 bases between. CDR1 and CDR2 (germline): MNHEY, SMNVEV (reference sequence). Adults between about 18 and 95 years of age took part from about two dozen US areas.

Sequencing used PBMCs or T cells enriched from blood (not recorded which). The V gene is TRBV27, the J gene TRBJ2-2; weak D call: TRBD2 (6 bases). The clonotype originates from a woman younger than 30 in a cohort exposed to, infected with or recovered from COVID-19 (not recorded which). CDR3 protein: CAIPPPPGDGWLSGELFF. CDR3 nucleotides: TGTGCCATTCCCCCTCCTCCGGGGGACGGGTGGCTGTCCGGGGAGCTGTTTTTT.